One and the same sample provided the 12 T cell receptor beta chains below, sequenced in a study of regulatory T cells in long-lasting Graves disease. For TCR beta, libraries came from iRepertoire HTBI primers and Arm-PCR of CDR3 regions. TCRdb reprocessed the multiplex PCR reads via MiXCR and lists one record per CDR3 protein. The sample lists under 800,000 distinct CDR3 sequences, around 15% seen once, with about 17% in the top ten. As for time point: newly diagnosed GD, antithyroid drugs for less than 3 months. RNA extracted from PBMCs served as the sequencing template. These data were also reused for a study on T cells in Graves' hyperthyroidism and ophthalmopathy.

Sequenced here: peripheral blood mononuclear cells (PBMCs), sampled at new diagnosis, from a patient treated with antithyroid drugs. Receptors were obtained from a woman in her 30s with Graves disease.

Note on this clonotype: A read error may explain this, as a much larger clone is one base away. Here the CDR3 reads CASSYNSLGGTEAFF. CDR3 DNA: TGTGCCAGCAGCTATAACTCACTTGGAGGCACTGAAGCTTTCTTT. The chain has TRBV6-2 or TRBV6-3 and TRBJ1-1; D gene ambiguous. V lost 6 bases and J 4 bases, leaving 18 bases between the germline ends. CDR1 MNHEY and CDR2 SVGEGT come from the germline V gene. This CDR3 comprises 15 residues.

The sample holds a few counts of this clonotype. The chain is built from TRBV27 and TRBJ1-6; D uncertain. In germline, CDR1 is MNHEY, CDR2 SMNVEV (reference sequence). The V gene lost 3 bases and the J gene lost 0 bases, with 9 bases spanning the gap. The CDR3 is 16 residues long. The CDR3 loop is CASSFSQSSYNSPLHF. In DNA form, the CDR3 reads TGTGCCAGCAGTTTCTCGCAGAGCTCCTATAATTCACCCCTCCACTTT.

This clonotype has a count of ten or more. This chain links TRBV20-1 with TRBJ2-1; the D gene is possibly TRBD2 (6 bases). The CDR3 runs to 11 residues. CDR1 is DFQATT, CDR2 SNEGSKA, per germline (reference sequence). Deletions cut 2 bases from V and 14 bases from J, with 13 bases between. CDR3 loop: CSARKTRKEFF. CDR3 in DNA: TGCAGTGCTAGAAAGACTAGAAAGGAGTTCTTC.

The chain couples TRBV18 to TRBJ2-3; TRBD2 matches at 9 bases. CDR1 and CDR2 from the germline V gene are KGHSH and LQKENI. This CDR3 has 14 amino acids. V lost 0 bases and J lost 5; bases outside the gene matches: 0. The CDR3: CASSPPSGRDTQYF. For the CDR3, the DNA is TGTGCCAGCTCACCACCTAGCGGGAGAGATACGCAGTATTTT.

Ten or more counts support this clonotype. V gene TRBV27 combines with J gene TRBJ2-5; 7 bases are a match to TRBD2. Losses at the gene ends were 3 bases for V and 7 bases for J; bases not matched to a gene: 5. The V gene's germline CDR1 is MNHEY and CDR2 SMNVEV (reference sequence). The CDR3 spans 13 residues. The CDR3 spells CASSLGGVGTQYF. Here the CDR3 DNA reads TGTGCCAGCAGTTTGGGAGGGGTTGGGACCCAGTACTTC.

This clonotype was picked up many times. V and J are TRBV3-1 and TRBJ1-1; D call uncertain. Germline CDR1 LGHDT, CDR2 YNNKEL (reference sequence). The CDR3 sequence is 14 residues long. Deletions cut 1 base from V and 0 bases from J, with 6 bases between. The chain's CDR3 is CASSQGVVNTEAFF. The CDR3 DNA sequence: TGTGCCAGCAGCCAAGGAGTGGTGAACACTGAAGCTTTCTTT. The whole variable domain, filled in from reference TRBV3-1 and TRBJ1-1, reads DTAVSQTPKYLVTQMGNDKSIKCEQNLGHDTMYWYKQDSKKFLKIMFSYNNKELIINETVPNRFSPKSPDKAHLNLHINSLELGDSAVYFCASSQGVVNTEAFFGQGTRLTVV.

This clonotype was observed at least ten times. The chain recombines TRBV28 with TRBJ2-2; no clear D gene. The CDR3 runs 13 residues. Germline values: CDR1 MDHEN, CDR2 SYDVKM. V was cut by 0 bases and J by 1 base, with 0 bases left in between. CDR3 nucleotides: TGTGCCAGCAGTTTATGGAACACCGGGGAGCTGTTTTTT. The encoded protein is CASSLWNTGELFF.

This clonotype was found many times. The rearrangement links TRBV3-1 to TRBJ2-5, with D possibly TRBD1 on 7 matching bases. Germline V gives CDR1 LGHDT, CDR2 YNNKEL (reference sequence). The CDR3 covers 17 residues. V dropped 5 bases and J dropped 7 bases, with 26 bases sitting between them. CDR3 protein: CASSGPSGGKLMGTQYF. The CDR3 DNA follows: TGTGCCAGCAGCGGCCCTTCAGGGGGGAAGCTCATGGGGACCCAGTACTTC.

With respect to this clonotype: Compared with germline, one end of the junction differs, possibly owing to a read error. The chain carries TRBV2 and TRBJ1-4, with 9 bases identical to TRBD1. Germline V lookup: CDR1 SNHLY, CDR2 FYNNEI. The CDR3 runs to 16 residues. Here the CDR3 reads CASSPTIRDRDEKLFF. The CDR3 DNA follows: TGCGCCAGCAGCCCTACAATCCGGGACAGGGATGAAAAACTGTTTTTT.

There are many counts of this clonotype. This rearrangement joins TRBV12-3 or TRBV12-4 to TRBJ1-1, with D hard to call. V dropped 3 bases and J dropped 3 bases, with 11 bases sitting between them. This CDR3 comprises 14 residues. The CDR3 region is CASSFWGPDTEAFF. The DNA of the CDR3 is TGTGCCAGCAGTTTTTGGGGTCCGGACACTGAAGCTTTCTTT.

There are many counts of this clonotype. The chain is built from TRBV28 and TRBJ2-2, with D perhaps being TRBD1 or TRBD2 (6 bases each). Germline values: CDR1 MDHEN, CDR2 SYDVKM. The CDR3 covers 17 residues. V was trimmed by 3 bases and J by 4 bases, leaving 18 bases between them. In DNA, the CDR3 is TGTGCCAGCAGTTTGCGGGACAACCCCATGACCACCGGGGAGCTGTTTTTT. The encoded protein is CASSLRDNPMTTGELFF.

The genes are TRBV9 and TRBJ2-3; no reliable D call. The germline V and J ends were trimmed by 7 bases and 0 bases, with 15 bases remaining between them. CDR1 is SGDLS, CDR2 YYNGEE, per germline. This CDR3 spans 15 amino acids. The chain's CDR3 is CASGRAGVSTDTQYF. As DNA, the CDR3 is TGTGCCAGCGGTCGGGCCGGAGTGAGCACAGATACGCAGTATTTT.